These 20 T cell receptor beta chains originate from one sample sequenced in a study of cytomegalovirus exposure and HLA in healthy donors. 60 Vbeta and 13 Jbeta primers were used in PCR. The protocol was immunoSEQ multiplex PCR, while the TCRdb copy is restricted to in-frame clones and leaves out a portion. The table records about 120,000 clones, 7% to 9.5% of them present only once. The specimen was PBMCs. These receptors came from a woman in her thirties or forties in good health and CMV-seropositive.

This chain connects TRBV6-4 to TRBJ1-6; maybe TRBD1 (5 bases). With 5 bases removed from V and 4 bases from J, the gap between germline ends came to 6 bases. The germline V gene has CDR1 MRHNA and CDR2 SNTAGT. The CDR3 length is 13 residues. The chain's CDR3 is CASSTGYNSPLHF. In DNA, the CDR3 is TGTGCCAGCAGTACAGGTTATAATTCACCCCTCCACTTT.

The V gene is TRBV19, the J gene TRBJ2-1; 10 bases are shared with TRBD2. Trimming cost V 7 bases and J 7 bases; bases outside gene matches: 10. The CDR3 is 15 amino acids. Germline V lookup: CDR1 LNHDA, CDR2 SQIVND (reference sequence). The CDR3 reads CASNNERGGLNEQFF. CDR3 sequence (DNA): TGTGCCAGTAACAATGAGCGGGGGGGCCTAAATGAGCAGTTCTTC.

In this sample, this clone turned up a few times. For the CDR3, the DNA is TGTGCCAGCAGCTTGCGACAGGCCGTAGACATTATTTCACCCCTCCACTTT. This translates into CASSLRQAVDIISPLHF. The chain couples TRBV5-5 to TRBJ1-6, with a possible D match to TRBD1 (6 bases). The CDR3 has 17 residues. V lost 1 base, J lost 9 bases, and 20 bases lay in between. Looked up from germline, CDR1 is SGHKS and CDR2 is YYEKEE (reference sequence).

In its sample, this clone was seen a few times. The chain employs TRBV5-4 and TRBJ2-1; D remains ambiguous. Germline CDR1 reads SGHNT; CDR2 reads YYREEE (reference sequence). Trimming pared 2 bases from V and 8 bases from J, leaving 11 bases between. The CDR3 covers 13 residues. The CDR3 protein is CASSLEVRDEQFF. CDR3 nucleotide sequence: TGTGCCAGCAGCTTAGAGGTTCGGGATGAGCAGTTCTTC.

The chain couples TRBV5-5 to TRBJ1-2; the D is unclear. There are 13 residues in the CDR3. The germline V gene has CDR1 SGHKS and CDR2 YYEKEE (reference sequence). Trimming took off 5 bases at V and 4 bases at J, with 12 bases between the two ends. The CDR3 here is CASSTSGSYGYTF. The CDR3 region has the DNA TGTGCCAGCAGTACTTCAGGAAGCTATGGCTACACCTTC.

This rearrangement joins TRBV29-1 to TRBJ1-4; D might be TRBD1 (5 bases). The CDR3 sequence is 15 residues long. Trimming took off 3 bases at V and 5 bases at J, with 16 bases between the two ends. Germline lookup yields CDR1 SQVTM and CDR2 ANQGSEA. The CDR3 protein is CSVDDGANSNEKLFF. The CDR3 nucleotides read TGCAGCGTTGATGATGGGGCGAACTCCAATGAAAAACTGTTTTTT.

The J gene is TRBJ2-7, the V gene TRBV6-1; maybe TRBD2 (6 bases). Trimming left V 7 bases short and J 3 bases short, with 13 bases between. Germline CDR1 and CDR2: MNHNS and SASEGT. The CDR3 has 13 residues. This CDR3 reads CASKPAGSYEQYF. The CDR3 nucleotides are TGTGCCAGCAAGCCGGCGGGAAGCTACGAGCAGTACTTC.

This clone occurred a few times. The J gene is TRBJ1-4, the V gene TRBV2, with a weak D call TRBD1 (5 bases). The CDR3 is 19 amino acids. Looked up from germline, CDR1 is SNHLY and CDR2 is FYNNEI. Trimming cost V 7 bases and J 4 bases, with 28 bases left between them. The CDR3 loop is CASKTPGGVVWGNNEKLFF. The CDR3 DNA follows: TGTGCCAGCAAAACTCCAGGCGGGGTGGTGTGGGGGAATAATGAAAAACTGTTTTTT.

This clone was detected only a few times. The chain is built from TRBV27 and TRBJ2-3, with 7 bases lining up with TRBD2. The V and J ends lost 6 bases and 2 bases, in that order; junction bases with no gene match: 5. CDR3 length equals 14 residues. Germline CDR1 MNHEY, CDR2 SMNVEV (reference sequence). Here the CDR3 reads CASSLGRYTDTQYF. CDR3 nucleotides: TGTGCCAGCAGCCTCGGGAGGTACACAGATACGCAGTATTTT.

The V gene is TRBV28, the J gene TRBJ1-1; unclear D gene. CDR1 is MDHEN, CDR2 SYDVKM, per germline. This CDR3 comprises 13 residues. Trimming took 1 base from V and 6 from J, leaving 9 bases between them. CDR3 sequence: CASSLSSEAEAFF. The CDR3, as DNA: TGTGCCAGCAGTTTATCCTCGGAGGCTGAAGCTTTCTTT.

The rearrangement uses TRBV6-1 and TRBJ2-7; D gene ambiguous. The CDR3 sequence is 15 residues long. Germline assignment: CDR1 MNHNS and CDR2 SASEGT. Trimming removed 2 bases at V and 8 bases at J, with 19 bases between. CDR3 in amino acids: CASSEQWLQPTKQYF. DNA of the CDR3: TGTGCCAGCAGTGAACAATGGCTACAGCCTACGAAGCAGTACTTC.

This chain connects TRBV6-5 to TRBJ2-1, with 7 nucleotides matching TRBD1. V lost 9 bases and J lost 7; bases outside the gene matches: 9. CDR1 is MNHEY and CDR2 is SVGAGI in the germline V gene. The CDR3 is made up of 13 amino acids. The CDR3 bases are TGTGCCAGTCAAGTTACAGGGGAGAATGAGCAGTTCTTC. Translated, it gives CASQVTGENEQFF.

In its sample, this clone was seen a few times. This sequence joins TRBV6-5 and TRBJ1-2; 9 bases are shared with TRBD1. Germline assignment: CDR1 MNHEY and CDR2 SVGAGI. The CDR3 sequence is 12 residues long. V lost 7 bases to trimming and J lost 8 bases; unmatched junction nucleotides: 5. The CDR3 DNA reads TGTGCCAGCACTCGACAGGGGGTCGGCTACACCTTC. This sequence encodes CASTRQGVGYTF.

The chain couples TRBV19 to TRBJ1-1; TRBD1 agrees at 9 bases. Germline-derived CDR1 and CDR2 are LNHDA and SQIVND (reference sequence). This CDR3 comprises 12 residues. After removal of 9 bases from V and 5 bases from J, the junction contained 4 bases not matched to a gene. Here the CDR3 DNA reads TGTGCCAGCGGGACAGGGTTTACTGAAGCTTTCTTT. Translating it yields CASGTGFTEAFF.

The chain combines TRBV6-1 with TRBJ1-5, with D possibly matching TRBD1 (5 bases). This CDR3 is built from 15 residues. Germline V gene data show CDR1 as MNHNS and CDR2 as SASEGT. V lost 0 bases to trimming and J lost 0 bases, with 6 bases between them. CDR3 protein: CASSEAGVSNQPQHF. The CDR3 nucleotides read TGTGCCAGCAGTGAAGCAGGGGTTAGCAATCAGCCCCAGCATTTT.

This chain connects TRBV28 to TRBJ2-7; 12 bases map to TRBD1. V gave up 3 bases and J gave up 2 bases; unmatched junction bases: 2. This CDR3 contains 15 residues. CDR1 is MDHEN and CDR2 is SYDVKM in the germline V gene. This CDR3 is CASSLRDRGPYEQYF. DNA for the CDR3: TGTGCCAGCAGTTTGCGGGACAGGGGGCCCTACGAGCAGTACTTC. The full variable domain, completed using reference TRBV28 and TRBJ2-7, is DVKVTQSSRYLVKRTGEKVFLECVQDMDHENMFWYRQDPGLGLRLIYFSYDVKMKEKGDIPEGYSVSREKKERFSLILESASTNQTSMYLCASSLRDRGPYEQYFGPGTRLTVT.

This clone appeared a few times. The CDR3 sequence is CASGLVTEGENTEAFF. For the CDR3, the DNA is TGTGCTAGTGGTTTGGTAACGGAGGGCGAGAACACTGAAGCTTTCTTT. The rearrangement links TRBV12-5 to TRBJ1-1; unclear D gene. Germline CDR1 is LGHNT and CDR2 is FRNRAP. The CDR3 sequence is 16 residues long. Trimming stripped 0 bases from V and 1 base from J, with 12 bases between.

In its sample, this clone was seen a few times. The genes are TRBV6-5 and TRBJ1-4; D is possibly TRBD1 (6 bases). The V gene's germline CDR1 is MNHEY and CDR2 SVGAGI. The length of the CDR3 is 15 residues. Trimming cost V 3 bases and J 7 bases, with 15 bases left between them. CDR3 bases: TGTGCCAGCAGTTATCGTGGGGGAGGGGGTGAAAAACTGTTTTTT. Its protein is CASSYRGGGGEKLFF.

The chain is built from TRBV7-9 and TRBJ1-2; D ambiguous. The ends were cut back, 5 bases at V and 3 bases at J, with 7 bases in the middle. The CDR3 consists of 12 residues. Germline V gene data show CDR1 as SEHNR and CDR2 as FQNEAQ (reference sequence). The DNA of the CDR3 is TGTGCCAGCAGCCCAGAGGACTATGGCTACACCTTC. It yields the protein CASSPEDYGYTF.

The chain couples TRBV7-9 to TRBJ2-5; no firm D call. The V and J ends lost 4 bases and 0 bases respectively, with 15 bases between them. The germline V gene encodes CDR1 SEHNR and CDR2 FQNEAQ (reference sequence). The CDR3 spans 16 residues. The CDR3 bases are TGTGCCAGCAGCTCCCCCGCAACACAGTACCAAGAGACCCAGTACTTC. This codes for CASSSPATQYQETQYF.